The sequence of this T cell receptor beta chain was determined in a study of CD8+ T cells in alopecia areata. Background on the study: Tofacitinib was taken orally by treated patients, and the dose was 5 to 10 mg twice daily. The tofacitinib course ran for 6 to 18 months and was followed by 6 months off drug.

Germline V gene data show CDR1 as MDHEN and CDR2 as SYDVKM. CDR3 size: 13 residues. V shed 6 bases and J shed 4 bases, with 12 bases lying between them. Sequencing relied on a cDNA template that was reverse transcribed from extracted RNA. Profiled with immunoSEQ multiplex PCR; TCRdb holds only in-frame clones, not every one. The table has approximately 280,000 clones, 58% seen once; the top ten hold under 2%. Treatment described: oral pan-JAK inhibitor, 5-10 mg twice daily. With regard to this clone: As yet, its antigen is unknown.

Study observations and caveats: Among patients, TCR sharing was less clear than in mice, a difference possibly due in part to HLA diversity in the patient population. The treated group had a single nonresponder, limiting CD8+ expansion-response conclusions.

The origin of this receptor is a human donor with alopecia areata. The specimen comprised CD4+ T cells sorted from blood, sampled at week 24, from a patient treated with tofacitinib. The rearrangement links TRBV28 to TRBJ2-5, with D possibly TRBD2 on 6 matching bases. DNA for the CDR3: TGTGCCAGCAGAATGGGGGGTCGAGAGACCCAGTACTTC. Translating it yields CASRMGGRETQYF.